This T cell receptor (beta chain) comes out of a study of cytomegalovirus exposure and HLA in healthy donors. Study-wide results and caveats: Being productive about 90% or about 30% of the time was typical of most TCR beta V segments in an earlier analysis.

A word on this clone: Its antigen is unknown.

The PCR ran on 60 Vbeta and 13 Jbeta primers. Sequencing used immunoSEQ multiplex PCR; TCRdb keeps in-frame clones, though not all of them. Of about 160,000 clones in the sample, about 79% are singletons; the top ten hold approximately 0.89%. Germline values: CDR1 SGHVS, CDR2 FNYEAQ. V lost 1 base and J lost 7, with 13 bases in between. The CDR3 has 14 amino acids. The chain links TRBV7-6 to TRBJ2-5; D may be TRBD1 (5 bases). This clonotype originated in a woman aged 45 to 65 in good health and CMV-seropositive. Sequenced sample: PBMCs. The CDR3 sequence: CASSLDRTAWTQYF. CDR3 in DNA: TGTGCCAGCAGCTTAGACAGGACCGCGTGGACCCAGTACTTC.